This TCR beta chain was observed in a study of OX40 agonist ivuxolimab in advanced cancers. Across the study: Ivuxolimab, an antibody acting as an agonist of OX40 (CD134), was used to treat patients.

The assay was immunoSEQ multiplex PCR, and TCRdb's table has in-frame clones only and misses some. This table has 60,000 to 65,000 clones, roughly 89% appearing once. This clone was recorded once. The CDR3 covers 13 residues. The V and J ends lost 3 bases and 7 bases respectively, with 9 bases between them. CDR1 is SGHVS, CDR2 FQNEAQ, per germline. The V gene is TRBV7-8, the J gene TRBJ2-2; D perhaps matches TRBD1 (6 bases). The clonotype comes from an adult with an advanced solid tumor such as melanoma, head and neck, liver or kidney cancer. Sample: CD4+ or CD8+ T cells sorted from blood, taken in a trial of the OX40 agonist ivuxolimab. Here the CDR3 reads CASSFGGDGELFF. CDR3 nucleotides: TGTGCCAGCAGCTTTGGGGGCGACGGGGAGCTGTTTTTT.